The rows below give T cell receptor beta chains drawn from one sample of a study of blood T cell repertoires in COVID-19. Method: immunoSEQ multiplex PCR; TCRdb's copy keeps in-frame clones and lacks some. The top ten hold about 4% of the sample, which has hundreds of thousands of clones, around 89% seen once. What was sequenced was PBMCs or T cells enriched from blood (not recorded which). The receptors were sampled from a woman aged 25 to 39 who had recovered from COVID-19. Each CDR3 is given with its conserved first and last residue. The D gene is left open where the match is weak. Expanded clones are given a class, and other clones once, few, many or no size at all.

abundance,v_gene,d_gene,j_gene,CDR3aa,CDR3nt
once,TRBV7-2,TRBD1,TRBJ1-3,CASSPGTASGNTIYF,TGTGCCAGCAGCCCCGGGACAGCCTCTGGAAACACCATATATTTT
-,TRBV3-1/TRBV3-2,-,TRBJ2-1,CASSQDRIERNEQFF,TGTGCCAGCAGCCAAGATCGCATAGAACGCAATGAGCAGTTCTTC
-,TRBV19,TRBD1,TRBJ2-1,CASSTGQTAREQFF,TGTGCCAGTAGTACGGGACAGACCGCTAGGGAGCAGTTCTTC
-,TRBV19,TRBD1,TRBJ2-1,CASSIGRGPNEQFF,TGTGCCAGTAGTATAGGCAGGGGGCCCAATGAGCAGTTCTTC
-,TRBV5-1,-,TRBJ1-1,CASSFSVEGNTEAFF,TGCGCCAGCAGCTTCTCGGTCGAGGGCAACACTGAAGCTTTCTTT
-,TRBV10-3,-,TRBJ2-2,CAIRGNREMDTGELFF,TGTGCCATCAGAGGAAACAGGGAAATGGACACCGGGGAGCTGTTTTTT
-,TRBV3-1/TRBV3-2,TRBD2,TRBJ2-1,CASSQFRRGTRRIYNEQFF,TGTGCCAGCAGCCAATTCCGACGGGGGACTAGGCGGATCTACAATGAGCAGTTCTTC
-,TRBV7-9,-,TRBJ1-1,CASSLMRGSNTEAFF,TGTGCCAGCAGCCTCATGCGGGGGTCTAACACTGAAGCTTTCTTT
-,TRBV28,-,TRBJ2-7,CASSLTPIYEQYF,TGTGCCAGCAGTTTAACACCGATCTACGAGCAGTACTTC
-,TRBV7-9,TRBD2,TRBJ2-3,CASSPSGSGDTQYF,TGTGCCAGCAGCCCCAGCGGGAGTGGAGATACGCAGTATTTT
-,TRBV18,-,TRBJ2-3,CASSPSFASAVDTQYF,TGTGCCAGCTCACCATCCTTCGCTAGCGCCGTAGATACGCAGTATTTT
-,TRBV7-3,-,TRBJ1-1,CASSLHHSEDTEAFF,TGTGCCAGCAGCTTACATCATTCAGAGGACACTGAAGCTTTCTTT
-,TRBV7-9,-,TRBJ1-6,CASSLARESLHF,TGTGCCAGCAGCTTAGCGAGGGAGTCCCTCCACTTT
-,TRBV5-1,-,TRBJ2-3,CASSLAGKSGADTQYF,TGCGCCAGCAGCTTGGCAGGGAAATCAGGGGCAGATACGCAGTATTTT
-,TRBV2,TRBD2,TRBJ2-7,CASRKGLAGVAYEQYF,TGTGCCAGCAGGAAGGGACTAGCGGGAGTCGCCTACGAGCAGTACTTC
once,TRBV15,TRBD1,TRBJ2-7,CATSRDRGSYEQYF,TGTGCCACCAGCAGGGACAGGGGATCCTACGAGCAGTACTTC
-,TRBV27,TRBD1,TRBJ1-2,CASSFHTGGGYTF,TGTGCCAGCAGTTTCCACACAGGGGGTGGCTACACCTTC
-,TRBV28,-,TRBJ1-3,CASMDSRSGNTIYF,TGTGCCAGCATGGACAGCCGCTCTGGAAACACCATATATTTT
-,TRBV12-3/TRBV12-4,TRBD1,TRBJ1-2,CASSIQGNYGYTF,TGTGCCAGCAGTATACAGGGGAACTATGGCTACACCTTC
-,TRBV28,TRBD2,TRBJ2-1,CASSQALRLADDIEQFF,TGTGCCAGCAGCCAAGCATTAAGACTAGCGGATGATATTGAGCAGTTCTTC
-,TRBV7-9,TRBD2,TRBJ2-5,CASSSGLAGDTQYF,TGTGCCAGCAGCTCGGGACTAGCGGGAGATACCCAGTACTTC
-,TRBV5-1,TRBD1,TRBJ1-6,CASSLDGTGVSPLHF,TGCGCCAGCAGCTTGGATGGGACAGGGGTCTCACCCCTCCACTTT
-,TRBV28,TRBD1,TRBJ2-2,CASSLSWDRGFTGELFF,TGTGCCAGCAGTCTCTCCTGGGACAGGGGCTTTACCGGGGAGCTGTTTTTT
once,TRBV19,TRBD1,TRBJ1-1,CASKGQRDTEAFF,TGTGCCAGTAAGGGACAGAGAGACACTGAAGCTTTCTTT
-,TRBV28,-,TRBJ2-2,CASGGGHRTGELFF,TGTGCCAGCGGCGGGGGACACCGTACCGGGGAGCTGTTTTTT
-,TRBV28,-,TRBJ2-1,CASRQGHNEQFF,TGTGCCAGCAGACAGGGACACAATGAGCAGTTCTTC
-,TRBV29-1,TRBD1,TRBJ2-7,CSVDYVGQGEQYF,TGCAGCGTTGATTACGTGGGACAGGGCGAGCAGTACTTC
-,TRBV19,TRBD1,TRBJ1-4,CASSERDRANEKLFF,TGTGCCAGTAGTGAGAGGGACAGAGCTAATGAAAAACTGTTTTTT
-,TRBV7-3,TRBD2,TRBJ2-7,CASSRSGLADEQYF,TGTGCCAGCAGCCGCTCGGGACTAGCGGACGAGCAGTACTTC
-,TRBV18,-,TRBJ1-1,CASSPLRATEAFF,TGTGCCAGCTCACCTTTGAGGGCCACTGAAGCTTTCTTT
once,TRBV9,-,TRBJ1-1,CASSPGQKTTEAFF,TGTGCCAGCAGCCCCGGACAGAAAACAACTGAAGCTTTCTTT
-,TRBV30,-,TRBJ2-1,CAWSVSRVSLYNEQFF,TGTGCCTGGAGTGTAAGTCGGGTTTCTCTCTACAATGAGCAGTTCTTC
once,TRBV11-2,TRBD1,TRBJ1-2,CASSRQGSNYGYTF,TGTGCCAGCAGTAGACAGGGGTCGAACTATGGCTACACCTTC
-,TRBV3-1/TRBV3-2,TRBD2,TRBJ2-7,CASSQDHGGCRYEQYF,TGTGCCAGCAGCCAAGATCACGGGGGGTGTCGCTACGAGCAGTACTTC
-,TRBV4-1,TRBD2,TRBJ2-1,CASSPHQTSGRSYNEQFF,TGCGCCAGCAGCCCCCACCAGACTAGCGGACGCTCCTACAATGAGCAGTTCTTC
-,TRBV11-3,TRBD2,TRBJ2-3,CASSFGGRTSDTQYF,TGTGCCAGCAGCTTCGGCGGGAGGACATCAGATACGCAGTATTTT
once,TRBV3-1/TRBV3-2,-,TRBJ1-4,CASSQVGTGGLKLFF,TGTGCCAGCAGCCAGGTCGGGACCGGGGGTTTAAAACTGTTTTTT
-,TRBV9,TRBD1,TRBJ1-1,CASSPQGAVNTEAFF,TGTGCCAGCAGCCCACAGGGGGCGGTGAACACTGAAGCTTTCTTT
-,TRBV4-3,TRBD2,TRBJ2-1,CASSQVGTSVNEQFF,TGCGCCAGCAGCCAAGTCGGGACTAGCGTTAATGAGCAGTTCTTC